These T cell receptor beta chains were read from a single sample in a study of blood T cell repertoires in COVID-19. Generated by immunoSEQ multiplex PCR, the TCRdb table keeps only in-frame clones and is missing some. The sample lists around 60,000 clones, around 82% seen once, with 15% to 20% in the top ten. The sample taken for sequencing was peripheral blood. The receptors were sampled from a man aged 55 to 69 with COVID-19, enrolled during active disease. Each CDR3 is given with its conserved first and last residue. A D gene is named only where the DNA matches it firmly. Size values are once, few and many counts, or a class for expanded clones, and some rows have none.

length	V	size	D	J	DNA	CDR3
15	TRBV2	.	TRBD2	TRBJ2-7	TGTGCCAGCAGTGAAGAGCGGGGTTCTACCTACGAGCAGTACTTC	CASSEERGSTYEQYF
16	TRBV6-1	.	.	TRBJ1-1	TGTGCCAGCAGTGAGTCCTACACCCCGGGGAGCACTGAAGCTTTCTTT	CASSESYTPGSTEAFF
12	TRBV6-6	.	.	TRBJ2-7	TGTGCCAGCAGTTACCCAGCGGGTGAGCAGTACTTC	CASSYPAGEQYF
17	TRBV18	.	TRBD2	TRBJ2-1	TGTGCCAGCTCACCACATACTAGACTAGCGGGAGGGCCCCGCCAGTTCTTC	CASSPHTRLAGGPRQFF
16	TRBV2	.	TRBD2	TRBJ2-1	TGTGCCAGCAGTGTCCAGCGGGGGAGCTCCTACAATGAGCAGTTCTTC	CASSVQRGSSYNEQFF
14	TRBV5-6	few	TRBD1	TRBJ1-2	TGTGCCAGCAGCTGGACAGGGGGTGGCTATGGCTACACCTTC	CASSWTGGGYGYTF
15	TRBV4-1	.	TRBD1	TRBJ2-5	TGCGCCAGCAGCCGAACTGACAGGGTACGAGAGACCCAGTACTTC	CASSRTDRVRETQYF
18	TRBV7-3	.	TRBD1	TRBJ2-2	TGTGCCAGCAGCTTTTCCGGGACAGGTGGTTATAACACCGGGGAGCTGTTTTTT	CASSFSGTGGYNTGELFF
14	TRBV30	.	TRBD2	TRBJ2-7	TGTGCCTGCACGGGGGGGGCACTTAGGTACGAGCAGTACTTC	CACTGGALRYEQYF
12	TRBV28	.	.	TRBJ1-6	TGTGCCAGCAGTTTAGAGGATTCACCCCTCCACTTT	CASSLEDSPLHF
14	TRBV18	once	TRBD1	TRBJ1-2	TGTGCCAGCTCACCCACAGGGGCGCACTATGGCTACACCTTC	CASSPTGAHYGYTF
14	TRBV2	once	.	TRBJ2-5	TGTGCCAGCAGTGAGGGCATCGTGGCGGGGACCCAGTACTTC	CASSEGIVAGTQYF
17	TRBV28	.	.	TRBJ2-5	TGTGCCAGCAGTCCAACAGATGGAGGGGTCGGACAAGAGACCCAGTACTTC	CASSPTDGGVGQETQYF
17	TRBV5-4	.	TRBD1	TRBJ1-1	TGTGCCAGCAGCTTGGTTGGGACAGGGGGGCTGAACACTGAAGCTTTCTTT	CASSLVGTGGLNTEAFF
16	TRBV7-6	.	.	TRBJ2-6	TGTGCCAGCAGCCGGGAACAGAGCTCTGGGGCCAACGTCCTGACTTTC	CASSREQSSGANVLTF
14	TRBV18	.	.	TRBJ1-1	TGTGCCAGCTCACCCCCAGGGATGAACACTGAAGCTTTCTTT	CASSPPGMNTEAFF
14	TRBV5-4	few	.	TRBJ1-1	TGTGCCAGCAGCTTGGCAGGGGCTCAGTCTGAAGCTTTCTTT	CASSLAGAQSEAFF
14	TRBV28	.	.	TRBJ1-4	TGTGCCAGCATAGGGCAGGGGAATAATGAAAAACTGTTTTTT	CASIGQGNNEKLFF
16	TRBV7-9	.	TRBD2	TRBJ2-3	TGTGCCAGCAGAAACCCGGGACTAGCGGGAGTGGATACGCAGTATTTT	CASRNPGLAGVDTQYF
16	TRBV4-1	.	TRBD1	TRBJ2-7	TGCGCCAGCAGCCATCAGACAGGACAGGGGGAGTACGAGCAGTACTTC	CASSHQTGQGEYEQYF
15	TRBV3-1/TRBV3-2	.	TRBD1	TRBJ2-2	TGTGCCAGCAGCCTCCGGGACAGGGCAGCCGGGGAGCTGTTTTTT	CASSLRDRAAGELFF
15	TRBV5-1	.	.	TRBJ1-1	TGCGCCAGCAGCTTGGAGAGGAGGGGGAACACTGAAGCTTTCTTT	CASSLERRGNTEAFF
15	TRBV6-1	.	TRBD1	TRBJ1-1	TGTGCCAGCAGTGACGGCGGGACAGCGAACACTGAAGCTTTCTTT	CASSDGGTANTEAFF
15	TRBV6-5	once	.	TRBJ1-6	TGTGCCAGCAGTTCCGAGGGGGTTGGGAATTCACCCCTCCACTTT	CASSSEGVGNSPLHF
13	TRBV24-1	.	.	TRBJ2-7	TGTGCCATCTCCGGAGGAGGAACCTACGAGCAGTACTTC	CAISGGGTYEQYF
17	TRBV15	.	.	TRBJ2-2	TGTGCCACCAGCAGAGATTGGCCCCGCATGCTAGCCGGGGAGCTGTTTTTT	CATSRDWPRMLAGELFF
16	TRBV5-1	few	TRBD2	TRBJ2-7	TGCGCCAGCAGCCGAGGTGGCGGGGGACCAATCTACGAGCAGTACTTC	CASSRGGGGPIYEQYF
16	TRBV24-1	.	TRBD1	TRBJ2-7	TGTGCCACCAGTGACCGTGGGACAGGGAGTGGCGACGAGCAGTACTTC	CATSDRGTGSGDEQYF
17	TRBV12-5	few	.	TRBJ2-3	TGTGCTAGTGGTTTGGTACGGGGGACCCTTAGCACAGATACGCAGTATTTT	CASGLVRGTLSTDTQYF
19	TRBV29-1	.	TRBD2	TRBJ2-1	TGCAGCGGGGCCGGGGGCCTCGCGGGGGGGCGAGCCCCCTACAATGAGCAGTTCTTC	CSGAGGLAGGRAPYNEQFF
15	TRBV30	.	TRBD2	TRBJ2-3	TGTGCCTGGAGTCTGTTAGCGGGGGGAGGGGATACGCAGTATTTT	CAWSLLAGGGDTQYF
11	TRBV10-1	.	.	TRBJ1-1	TGCGCCAGCAGTGACGAAGGGGTTTGCTTCTTT	CASSDEGVCFF
13	TRBV12-2	.	.	TRBJ1-5	TGTGCAAGTCGCTTTCGTCGTAGTCAGCCCCAGCATTTT	CASRFRRSQPQHF
17	TRBV18	.	.	TRBJ1-2	TGTGCCAGCTCACCTGTGGCGGCCCTATCAGAGGATGTAGGCTACACCTTC	CASSPVAALSEDVGYTF
14	TRBV4-2	few	.	TRBJ1-1	TGTGCCAGCAGCCAAGGACAGCCGAACACTGAAGCTTTCTTT	CASSQGQPNTEAFF
13	TRBV27	.	TRBD1	TRBJ1-2	TGTGCCAGCAGATTTACGGGGCAGGGGGCTTACACCTTC	CASRFTGQGAYTF
16	TRBV6-1	once	.	TRBJ2-7	TGTGCCAGCAGTGACAGGGGAGGGGTAGCGGCCGGGGGGCAGTACTTC	CASSDRGGVAAGGQYF
13	TRBV2	.	.	TRBJ1-2	TGTGCCAGCAGTGAAGCGGGCAGGGCTGGCTACACCTTC	CASSEAGRAGYTF
17	TRBV7-9	.	TRBD1	TRBJ1-1	TGTGCCAGCAGCTCAGATGGACAGGGGGCTGCCTCATCTGAAGCTTTCTTT	CASSSDGQGAASSEAFF
14	TRBV10-3	.	TRBD1	TRBJ1-1	TGTGCCATCAGGGGACAGGTATCCAGCGTTGAAGCTTTCTTT	CAIRGQVSSVEAFF
13	TRBV12-3/TRBV12-4	.	.	TRBJ2-1	TGTGCCAGCAGGGTACTAGCATACAATGAGCAGTTCTTC	CASRVLAYNEQFF
15	TRBV7-9	.	TRBD1	TRBJ1-1	TGTGCCAGCAGCCCTCAGGGGGGACTGAACACTGAAGCTTTCTTT	CASSPQGGLNTEAFF
15	TRBV11-1	.	TRBD2	TRBJ2-3	TGTGCCAGCAGCCGCGGGACTAGCGGCACAGATACGCAGTATTTT	CASSRGTSGTDTQYF
14	TRBV7-2	few	.	TRBJ1-2	TGTGCCAGCAGCCTAGATACAGGATCAACTGGCTACACCTTC	CASSLDTGSTGYTF
15	TRBV6-5	once	.	TRBJ2-3	TGTGCCAGCCGCTACCGGGGGTTACACACAGATACGCAGTATTTT	CASRYRGLHTDTQYF
14	TRBV5-1	.	.	TRBJ2-2	TGCGCCAGCAGCTTGAGGGGTGACGGCGGGGAGCTGTTTTTT	CASSLRGDGGELFF
14	TRBV9	.	.	TRBJ1-2	TGTGCCAGCAGCGAAACAGGGATATCGGGAGGCTACACCTTC	CASSETGISGGYTF